The 27 T cell receptor beta chains presented below share a single source sample, sequenced in a study of beta chain features in type 1 diabetes. The sequenced template was cDNA made from the entire isolated RNA. TCRdb's table, derived via immunoSEQ multiplex PCR, lists solely in-frame clones and lacks some. The table records 500,000 to 700,000 clones, around 15% of them present only once. What was sequenced was naive CD4+ T cells from blood. The receptors stem from a man younger than 30 in good health.

In this sample, this clone turned up a few times. The CDR3 sequence is CSVDSQNTEAFF. For the CDR3, the DNA is TGCAGCGTGGACAGCCAGAACACTGAAGCTTTCTTT. The chain couples TRBV29-1 to TRBJ1-1; possible D gene TRBD1, 6 bases. V lost 6 bases, J lost 1 base, and 9 bases lay in between. From germline, CDR1 is SQVTM and CDR2 ANQGSEA. This CDR3 has 12 amino acids.

The rearrangement uses TRBV28 and TRBJ2-1; 7 positions agree with TRBD2. This CDR3 contains 15 residues. The V and J ends lost 1 base and 7 bases, in that order; junction bases with no gene match: 7. CDR1 is MDHEN and CDR2 is SYDVKM in the germline V gene. The CDR3 region is CASSLFSLAENEQFF. The CDR3 DNA reads TGTGCCAGCAGTTTATTCTCGCTAGCGGAGAATGAGCAGTTCTTC.

The chain combines TRBV14 with TRBJ2-7; tentative D call: TRBD1 (5 bases). The germline V gene encodes CDR1 SGHDN and CDR2 FVKESK. The CDR3 is 14 residues long. V lost 0 bases and J 6 bases, leaving 12 bases between the germline ends. This CDR3 is CASSQESRVLEQYF. For the CDR3, the DNA is TGTGCCAGCAGCCAAGAGTCCAGGGTCCTCGAGCAGTACTTC.

This sequence joins TRBV18 and TRBJ1-2; 9 bases are shared with TRBD1. The CDR3 covers 16 residues. Trimming at V came to 4 bases and at J to 0 bases, leaving 6 bases not matched to a gene. The germline CDR1 and CDR2 sequences are KGHSH and LQKENI. CDR3 sequence reads: CASSQGTGSSNYGYTF. The CDR3 region has the DNA TGTGCCAGCTCACAAGGGACAGGGAGCTCTAACTATGGCTACACCTTC.

This clone was counted between two and nine times. The chain has TRBV18 and TRBJ2-2, with D maybe TRBD1 (6 bases). The V end lost 8 bases, the J end lost 6 bases, and 13 bases lay between the germline ends. Germline CDR1 KGHSH, CDR2 LQKENI. The CDR3 extends over 13 amino acids. CDR3 nucleotide sequence: TGTGCCAGCGAAAGAAACAGGGCCGGGGAGCTGTTTTTT. This sequence encodes CASERNRAGELFF.

The V call is TRBV7-2, the J call TRBJ1-5; D perhaps matches TRBD1 (5 bases). Trimming removed 1 base from V and 4 bases from J, with 11 bases in between. Germline CDR1 SGHTA, CDR2 FQGNSA. CDR3 length equals 15 residues. CDR3 loop: CASSLGETENQPQHF. The CDR3 nucleotides are TGTGCCAGCAGCTTAGGGGAGACAGAGAATCAGCCCCAGCATTTT. Together with reference TRBV7-2 and TRBJ1-5, the CDR3 gives the full variable domain: GAGVSQSPSNKVTEKGKDVELRCDPISGHTALYWYRQSLGQGLEFLIYFQGNSAPDKSGLPSDRFSAERTGGSVSTLTIQRTQQEDSAVYLCASSLGETENQPQHFGDGTRLSIL.

This clone came up a few times. The rearrangement joins TRBV25-1 to TRBJ1-5, with 7 bases fitting TRBD1. Trimming at V came to 6 bases and at J to 6 bases, leaving 2 bases not matched to a gene. Germline CDR1 is MGHDK and CDR2 is SYGVNS. The CDR3 totals 12 residues. The CDR3 is CASSRGTQPQHF. CDR3 nucleotide sequence: TGTGCCAGCAGCAGGGGGACTCAGCCCCAGCATTTT.

This clone was counted a single time. Compared with germline, one end of the junction differs, possibly owing to a read error. CDR3 in DNA: TGTGCCATCAGTGACAGGGGGGAGACCCAGTACTTC. This codes for CAISDRGETQYF. The chain links TRBV6-5 to TRBJ2-5; 9 bases are a match to TRBD1. The CDR3 is 12 amino acids. Germline assignment: CDR1 MNHEY and CDR2 SVGAGI.

Note on this clone: This may arise from a read error, as a much more abundant clone is one base away. The same CDR3 is also encoded by other DNA sequences in this sample. The chain employs TRBV7-3 and TRBJ1-5, with D unresolved. In germline, CDR1 is SGHTA, CDR2 FQGTGA. The CDR3 sequence is 13 residues long. V was trimmed by 1 base and J by 2 bases, leaving 3 bases between them. CDR3 sequence (DNA): TGTGCCAGCAGCTTAAGTGGCAATCAGCCCCAGCATTTT. This gives the protein CASSLSGNQPQHF.

This clone was seen only once. The junction departs from germline at one end; a sequencing error may be responsible. CDR3 sequence: CAGSLELQTQYF. CDR3 nucleotide sequence: TGCGCCGGCAGCTTGGAATTGCAGACCCAGTACTTC. The chain is built from TRBV5-1 and TRBJ2-5; D is unresolved. Germline V gene lookup returns CDR1 SGHRS and CDR2 YFSETQ. The CDR3 consists of 12 residues. The full variable domain, in which reference TRBV5-1 and TRBJ2-5 provide the parts outside the CDR3, is KAGVTQTPRYLIKTRGQQVTLSCSPISGHRSVSWYQQTPGQGLQFLFEYFSETQRNKGNFPGRFSGRQFSNSRSEMNVSTLELGDSALYLCAGSLELQTQYFGPGTRLLVL.

J is TRBJ2-7 and V is TRBV29-1; 9 bases agree with TRBD1. The CDR3 covers 11 residues. Germline CDR1 SQVTM, CDR2 ANQGSEA. Germline trimming cut 6 bases from V and 6 bases from J; bases unmatched to any gene: 3. CDR3 amino acids: CSVWTGVEQYF. Here the CDR3 DNA reads TGCAGCGTATGGACAGGGGTCGAGCAGTACTTC.

V usage is TRBV9 and J usage is TRBJ2-7; weak D call: TRBD1 (7 bases). The CDR3 spans 14 residues. Trimming pared 4 bases from V and 4 bases from J, leaving 15 bases between. Germline V gene sequence: CDR1 SGDLS, CDR2 YYNGEE. CDR3 DNA: TGTGCCAGCAGCCTCTTGGCGGGACAGTACGAGCAGTACTTC. As protein: CASSLLAGQYEQYF.

This chain uses TRBV15 with TRBJ2-7, with a possible D match to TRBD1 (5 bases). CDR1 and CDR2 (germline): LNHNV, YYDKDF (reference sequence). The CDR3 runs to 14 residues. V was shortened by 0 bases and J by 7 bases, with 13 bases between the two germline ends. The CDR3 here is CATSRDQQGLEQYF. The CDR3 nucleotides read TGTGCCACCAGCAGAGATCAGCAGGGCCTAGAGCAGTACTTC.

The CDR3 DNA is TGTGCCAGCAGCTTCTCCGGGACGGGGGTCATGTCGCAGTACTTC. This codes for CASSFSGTGVMSQYF. V is TRBV5-4 and J is TRBJ2-7, with D possibly TRBD2 on 6 matching bases. This CDR3 region has 15 residues. In germline, CDR1 is SGHNT, CDR2 YYREEE (reference sequence). V was pared by 2 bases and J by 9 bases, with 21 bases between.

This clone was found a few times. This chain joins TRBV5-6 and TRBJ1-1, with a possible D match to TRBD1 (6 bases). Between the trimmed V and J ends, which lost 5 bases and 4 bases, there was a span of 12 bases. There are 13 residues in the CDR3. Germline CDR1 reads SGHDT; CDR2 reads YYEEEE. CDR3 DNA sequence: TGTGCCAGCAGTATACAGGGTTCCACTGAAGCTTTCTTT. Protein: CASSIQGSTEAFF.

The V call is TRBV4-2, the J call TRBJ1-3, with unresolved D. Trimming took off 0 bases at V and 4 bases at J, with 13 bases between the two ends. The CDR3 runs to 16 residues. The V gene's germline CDR1 is LGHNA and CDR2 YNFKEQ. The CDR3 DNA sequence: TGTGCCAGCAGCCAAGATCCGGTGACGAGCGGAAACACCATATATTTT. This translates into CASSQDPVTSGNTIYF.

The V call is TRBV4-3, the J call TRBJ1-4; 9 bases align to TRBD1. CDR1 is LGHNA and CDR2 is YSLEER in the germline V gene. This CDR3 region has 16 residues. V was clipped by 3 bases and J by 5 bases; unmatched bases: 7. Written as DNA, the CDR3 is TGCGCCAGCAGCCAGGGATTGGGACAGGGAAATGAAAAACTGTTTTTT. The encoded protein is CASSQGLGQGNEKLFF.

This clone was seen more than once but under ten times. The rearrangement joins TRBV11-1 to TRBJ2-3; D uncertain. CDR1 and CDR2 from the germline V gene are SGHAT and FQDESV (reference sequence). The CDR3 is 16 residues long. With 2 bases removed from V and 2 bases from J, the gap between germline ends came to 14 bases. The CDR3 nucleotides read TGTGCCAGCAGCTTAAGGCGGAATCCGACCACAGATACGCAGTATTTT. Translated, it gives CASSLRRNPTTDTQYF.

The CDR3 here is CAISPQRGRSTDTQYF. The CDR3 DNA reads as TGTGCCATCAGCCCTCAGCGGGGGAGGTCCACAGATACGCAGTATTTT. The V and J genes are TRBV10-3 and TRBJ2-3; 8 bases map to TRBD2. J lost 2 bases, V lost 6 bases, and 10 bases had no gene match. This CDR3 contains 16 residues. The V gene's germline CDR1 is ENHRY and CDR2 SYGVKD.

This chain links TRBV6-5 with TRBJ2-7; 8 nucleotides agree with TRBD1. The CDR3 has 14 residues. Germline-derived CDR1 and CDR2 are MNHEY and SVGAGI. V lost 4 bases to trimming and J lost 1 base; unmatched junction nucleotides: 3. CDR3 loop: CASSLRQGSYEQYF. The CDR3 nucleotides are TGTGCCAGCAGTTTAAGACAGGGGTCCTACGAGCAGTACTTC.

This chain joins TRBV10-3 and TRBJ2-5, with D tentatively TRBD2 (7 bases). Germline CDR1 is ENHRY and CDR2 is SYGVKD. Trimming took off 4 bases at V and 4 bases at J, with 19 bases between the two ends. The CDR3 sequence is 16 residues long. CDR3 DNA sequence: TGTGCCATCAGTGCCGGGCGGGGGCAGGAGGGAGAGACCCAGTACTTC. It specifies CAISAGRGQEGETQYF.

This clone was counted between two and nine times. The chain carries TRBV15 and TRBJ2-1; weak D call: TRBD1 (5 bases). Germline V gives CDR1 LNHNV, CDR2 YYDKDF (reference sequence). The V and J ends lost 1 base and 2 bases respectively, with 12 bases between them. The CDR3 length is 16 residues. The CDR3 reads CATSRAGLGPYNEQFF. As DNA, the CDR3 is TGTGCCACCAGCAGAGCAGGGTTGGGTCCCTACAATGAGCAGTTCTTC.

The chain has TRBV28 and TRBJ2-7, with TRBD1 identical over 10 bases. Germline V CDR1 and CDR2: MDHEN, SYDVKM. The CDR3 contains 15 residues. V shed 8 bases and J 4 bases; nucleotides not matched to a gene: 11. Here the CDR3 reads CASAPNWTGGYEQYF. Written as DNA, the CDR3 is TGTGCCAGCGCACCCAACTGGACAGGGGGTTACGAGCAGTACTTC.

On this clone itself: The sample carries other DNA sequences with the same CDR3. This rearrangement joins TRBV6-5 to TRBJ1-2; 8 bases agree with TRBD1. The junction had 2 bases not matched to a gene; V was cut back by 0 bases and J by 5 bases. Germline CDR1 MNHEY, CDR2 SVGAGI. The CDR3 is 14 residues long. The CDR3 sequence is CASSYSRGPYGYTF. The CDR3 DNA is TGTGCCAGCAGTTACTCCAGGGGGCCTTATGGCTACACCTTC.

This clone was seen a handful of times. The CDR3 here is CASRGGNYGYTF. CDR3 sequence (DNA): TGTGCCAGCCGAGGAGGAAACTATGGCTACACCTTC. The genes are TRBV28 and TRBJ1-2; D ambiguous. Per germline, CDR1 MDHEN and CDR2 SYDVKM. The CDR3 is 12 amino acids. Trimming removed 8 bases from V and 2 bases from J, with 9 bases in between.

This clone was counted a few times. The V call is TRBV19, the J call TRBJ2-7, with 10 bases that match TRBD2. This CDR3 comprises 16 residues. Germline V gene sequence: CDR1 LNHDA, CDR2 SQIVND (reference sequence). Losses at the gene ends were 5 bases for V and 2 bases for J; bases not matched to a gene: 9. The CDR3 nucleotides read TGTGCCAGTAGTCTACAGACTAGCGGGCGTCCCTACGAGCAGTACTTC. Translation gives CASSLQTSGRPYEQYF. Drawing the rest from reference TRBV19 and TRBJ2-7, the complete variable domain is DGGITQSPKYLFRKEGQNVTLSCEQNLNHDAMYWYRQDPGQGLRLIYYSQIVNDFQKGDIAEGYSVSREKKESFPLTVTSAQKNPTAFYLCASSLQTSGRPYEQYFGPGTRLTVT.

This clone was counted between two and nine times. The genes are TRBV29-1 and TRBJ2-2; a possible D gene is TRBD2 (5 bases). Germline values: CDR1 SQVTM, CDR2 ANQGSEA. Trimming took off 5 bases at V and 5 bases at J, with 15 bases between the two ends. The CDR3 totals 14 residues. The chain's CDR3 is CSVYQRRGTGELFF. The CDR3 DNA reads as TGCAGCGTTTACCAAAGGCGAGGGACCGGGGAGCTGTTTTTT.